The 16 T cell receptor beta chains listed next were all sequenced from one sample in a study of blood T cell repertoires in COVID-19. Only in-frame clones appear in the TCRdb table, and some are missing; sequencing was by immunoSEQ multiplex PCR. The repertoire holds about 200,000 clones, with 75% to 85% as singletons. Sequencing was done on a sample of PBMCs or T cells enriched from blood (not recorded which). These receptor sequences come from a middle-aged man who had recovered from COVID-19.

This sequence joins TRBV11-2 and TRBJ1-2; 8 bases agree with TRBD1. This CDR3 is 14 amino acids long. Germline V lookup: CDR1 SGHAT, CDR2 FQNNGV. V lost 1 base, J lost 8 bases, and 6 bases stayed unmatched. The CDR3 DNA reads as TGTGCCAGCAGCTTAGCAGGGGGCCTGGACGGCTACACCTTC. This encodes CASSLAGGLDGYTF.

The chain employs TRBV7-8 and TRBJ1-1; 7 positions agree with TRBD1. CDR1 SGHVS and CDR2 FQNEAQ come from the germline V gene. After removal of 5 bases from V and 4 bases from J, the junction contained 7 bases not matched to a gene. The CDR3 extends over 14 amino acids. The CDR3 spells CASSLITGATEAFF. The CDR3 DNA reads TGTGCCAGCAGCCTGATAACAGGGGCCACTGAAGCTTTCTTT.

This rearrangement joins TRBV29-1 to TRBJ2-1; D is unresolved. Trimming left V 4 bases short and J 4 bases short, with 5 bases between. The CDR3 length is 11 residues. The germline V gene has CDR1 SQVTM and CDR2 ANQGSEA. For the CDR3, the DNA is TGCAGCGTTGCGCTATACAATGAGCAGTTCTTC. Translation gives CSVALYNEQFF.

This sequence joins TRBV18 and TRBJ2-1, with a weak D call TRBD2 (5 bases). Germline CDR1 reads KGHSH; CDR2 reads LQKENI. CDR3 length: 15 amino acids. Trimming removed 2 bases from V and 6 bases from J, with 14 bases in between. The CDR3 is CASSPERKALNEQFF. The CDR3 DNA reads as TGTGCCAGCTCACCAGAGCGGAAGGCCCTCAATGAGCAGTTCTTC.

The V gene is TRBV7-2, the J gene TRBJ2-7; 7 bases fit TRBD1. CDR1 is SGHTA, CDR2 FQGNSA, per germline. With V trimmed by 5 bases and J by 0 bases, 10 bases remained unmatched. The CDR3 has 16 amino acids. This chain's CDR3 is CASSPYRGQSSYEQYF. CDR3 nucleotide sequence: TGTGCCAGCAGCCCGTACAGGGGTCAAAGCTCCTACGAGCAGTACTTC.

The chain employs TRBV12-3 or TRBV12-4 and TRBJ2-7; a weak D match, TRBD2 (6 bases). The CDR3 is made up of 11 amino acids. Trimming took 6 bases from V and 11 from J, leaving 14 bases between them. Written as DNA, the CDR3 is TGTGCCAGCAGCCAGGGACTTGAGGAGTACTTC. Its translation is CASSQGLEEYF.

This chain's CDR3 is CASSQQGSGTYNEQFF. CDR3 nucleotides: TGTGCCAGCAGCCAGCAGGGGAGCGGGACCTACAATGAGCAGTTCTTC. This chain joins TRBV5-5 and TRBJ2-1, with a tentative D call TRBD2 (7 bases). The germline gives CDR1 SGHKS, CDR2 YYEKEE (reference sequence). Trimming pared 4 bases from V and 2 bases from J, leaving 16 bases between. This CDR3 contains 16 residues.

The genes are TRBV11-3 and TRBJ2-6, with D possibly matching TRBD2 (6 bases). Germline V gene sequence: CDR1 SGHNT, CDR2 YENEEA. Trimming stripped 1 base from V and 4 bases from J, with 8 bases between. The CDR3 sequence is 15 residues long. The DNA for the CDR3 is TGTGCCAGCAGCTTAGGGGGGGACGGGGCCAACGTCCTGACTTTC. Protein product: CASSLGGDGANVLTF.

The chain has TRBV25-1 and TRBJ1-1, with D uncertain. Per the germline V gene, CDR1 is MGHDK and CDR2 is SYGVNS. The CDR3 consists of 14 residues. The V end lost 3 bases, the J end lost 3 bases, and 11 bases lay between the germline ends. The DNA of the CDR3 is TGTGCCAGCAGTGATGAGGTTGCGGACACTGAAGCTTTCTTT. It encodes CASSDEVADTEAFF.

The rearrangement joins TRBV20-1 to TRBJ2-7, with D possibly matching TRBD1 (5 bases). The CDR3 runs 11 residues. Trimming removed 6 bases at V and 6 bases at J, with 12 bases between. Germline V gene lookup returns CDR1 DFQATT and CDR2 SNEGSKA (reference sequence). Written as DNA, the CDR3 is TGCAGTGCCCTAAAAAGGGGCGAGCAGTACTTC. Translated: CSALKRGEQYF.

This clone was detected a few times. V and J are TRBV28 and TRBJ2-1; D perhaps matches TRBD2 (5 bases). With 2 bases removed from V and 7 bases from J, the gap between germline ends came to 15 bases. This CDR3 spans 15 amino acids. CDR1 is MDHEN, CDR2 SYDVKM, per germline. CDR3 protein: CASSLTSGGGNEQFF. As DNA, the CDR3 is TGTGCCAGCAGTTTAACCAGCGGTGGTGGGAATGAGCAGTTCTTC. Supplemented by reference TRBV28 and TRBJ2-1, the full variable domain reads DVKVTQSSRYLVKRTGEKVFLECVQDMDHENMFWYRQDPGLGLRLIYFSYDVKMKEKGDIPEGYSVSREKKERFSLILESASTNQTSMYLCASSLTSGGGNEQFFGPGTRLTVL.

The V and J genes are TRBV6-2 or TRBV6-3 and TRBJ2-7, with D possibly TRBD2 on 6 matching bases. The germline V gene has CDR1 MNHEY and CDR2 SVGEGT. The ends were cut back, 2 bases at V and 3 bases at J, with 8 bases in the middle. The length of the CDR3 is 13 residues. The CDR3 sequence: CASSYGGIYEQYV. The DNA for the CDR3 is TGTGCCAGCAGTTACGGGGGGATCTACGAGCAGTACGTC.

The rearrangement joins TRBV7-9 to TRBJ1-4; D perhaps matches TRBD1 (6 bases). V shed 5 bases and J shed 1 base, with 11 bases lying between them. From germline, CDR1 is SEHNR and CDR2 FQNEAQ (reference sequence). The CDR3 extends over 15 amino acids. The CDR3 protein is CASSLRGGTNEKLFF. The CDR3 region has the DNA TGTGCCAGCAGCCTAAGGGGGGGAACTAATGAAAAACTGTTTTTT.

This chain joins TRBV5-1 and TRBJ2-1, with 11 bases lining up with TRBD2. The CDR3 covers 15 residues. Germline CDR1 reads SGHRS; CDR2 reads YFSETQ. V lost 4 bases, J lost 6 bases, and 6 bases stayed unmatched. CDR3 coding DNA: TGCGCCAGCAGCAGGGGACTAGCGGCGATCAATGAGCAGTTCTTC. It encodes CASSRGLAAINEQFF.

V usage is TRBV27 and J usage is TRBJ2-2; 8 nucleotides match TRBD2. V shed 5 bases and J 2 bases; nucleotides not matched to a gene: 4. The CDR3 covers 15 residues. Germline V CDR1 and CDR2: MNHEY, SMNVEV (reference sequence). This CDR3 reads CASSRTSRNTGELFF. The CDR3 nucleotides are TGTGCCAGCAGTAGGACTAGCAGAAACACCGGGGAGCTGTTTTTT.

This chain links TRBV6-4 with TRBJ1-2, with D perhaps TRBD1 (6 bases). CDR3 length: 13 residues. Germline V gene lookup returns CDR1 MRHNA and CDR2 SNTAGT. Trimming took off 6 bases at V and 7 bases at J, with 15 bases between the two ends. CDR3 bases: TGTGCCAGCAGCCAAACAGGGATGGGTGGCTACACCTTC. Protein product: CASSQTGMGGYTF.